This TCR beta chain emerged from a study of blood T cells in healthy people across ages. Overall study results and limits: TCR beta diversity, measured per million T cells, fell in a roughly linear way with age. Naive CD4+ cell counts and diversity both ran higher in long-lived than in aged donors.

The second PCR ran roughly 6 to 11 cycles with a sample-barcoded 5' primer and J-beta primers. The template-switch adaptor, which had 12 random nucleotides, put a tag on each cDNA molecule. TCRdb analysed the 5' RACE reads with MiXCR anew, one entry per CDR3 protein. The table records roughly 860,000 distinct CDR3 sequences, 62% of them present only once. As regards this clonotype: The antigen is unknown.

Sequenced input: blood. The receptor was derived from a man aged 25 to 40 in good health.

CDR3 residues: CASSAGAGQPQHF. The CDR3 bases are TGCGCCAGCAGCGCAGGGGCAGGTCAGCCCCAGCATTTT. The chain joins TRBV5-1 to TRBJ1-5, with D maybe TRBD1 (6 bases). Germline V gene lookup returns CDR1 SGHRS and CDR2 YFSETQ. The CDR3 has 13 amino acids. V gave up 4 bases and J gave up 6 bases, with 11 bases separating them.